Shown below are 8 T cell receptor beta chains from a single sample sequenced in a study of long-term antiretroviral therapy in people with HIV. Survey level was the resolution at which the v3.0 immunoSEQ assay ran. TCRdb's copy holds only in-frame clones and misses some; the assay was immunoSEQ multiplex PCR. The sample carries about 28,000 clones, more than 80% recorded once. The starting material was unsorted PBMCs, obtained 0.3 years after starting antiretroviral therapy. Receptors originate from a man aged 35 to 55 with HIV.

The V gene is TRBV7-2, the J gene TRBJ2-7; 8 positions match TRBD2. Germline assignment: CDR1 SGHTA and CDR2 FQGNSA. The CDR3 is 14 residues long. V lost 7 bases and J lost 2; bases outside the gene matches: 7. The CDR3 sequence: CASTPSRGAYEQYF. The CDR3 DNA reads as TGTGCCAGCACCCCATCGCGGGGGGCCTACGAGCAGTACTTC.

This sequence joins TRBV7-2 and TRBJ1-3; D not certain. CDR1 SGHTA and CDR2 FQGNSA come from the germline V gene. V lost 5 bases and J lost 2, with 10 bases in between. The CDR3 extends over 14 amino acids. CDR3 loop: CASSPQATGNTIYF. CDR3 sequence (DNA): TGTGCCAGCAGCCCGCAGGCGACTGGAAACACCATATATTTT.

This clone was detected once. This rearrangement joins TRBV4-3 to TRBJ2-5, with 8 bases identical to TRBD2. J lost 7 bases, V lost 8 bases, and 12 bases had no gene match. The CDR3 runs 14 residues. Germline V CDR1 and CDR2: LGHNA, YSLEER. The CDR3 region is CASRRLASWGTQYF. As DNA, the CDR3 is TGCGCCAGCCGGAGACTAGCGAGCTGGGGGACCCAGTACTTC.

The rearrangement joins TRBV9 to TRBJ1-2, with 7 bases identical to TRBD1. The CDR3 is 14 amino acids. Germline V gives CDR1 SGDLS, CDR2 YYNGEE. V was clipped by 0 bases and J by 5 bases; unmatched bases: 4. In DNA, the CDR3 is TGTGCCAGCAGCGTAGGGAACAGGGGATATGGCTACACCTTC. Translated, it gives CASSVGNRGYGYTF.

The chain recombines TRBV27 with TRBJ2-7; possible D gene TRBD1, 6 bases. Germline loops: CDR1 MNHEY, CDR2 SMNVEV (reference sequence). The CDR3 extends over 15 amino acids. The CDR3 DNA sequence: TGTGAAACGGCGCACCCCGCAGGGGAAAAAAGGGAGCAGTACTTC. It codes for CETAHPAGEKREQYF.

The CDR3 is CASSYQGRGTDTQYF. The CDR3 nucleotides are TGTGCCAGCAGTTACCAGGGGCGAGGCACAGATACGCAGTATTTT. The V gene is TRBV2, the J gene TRBJ2-3, with D tentatively TRBD1 (6 bases). The ends were cut back, 5 bases at V and 1 base at J, with 13 bases in the middle. CDR1 is SNHLY, CDR2 FYNNEI, per germline. The CDR3 is made up of 15 amino acids.

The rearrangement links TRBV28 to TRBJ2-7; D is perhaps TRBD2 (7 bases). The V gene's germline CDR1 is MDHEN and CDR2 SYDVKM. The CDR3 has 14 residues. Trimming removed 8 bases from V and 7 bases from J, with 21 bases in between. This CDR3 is CASGPLGGGEEQYF. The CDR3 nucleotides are TGTGCCAGCGGCCCCCTTGGCGGGGGCGAAGAGCAGTACTTC.

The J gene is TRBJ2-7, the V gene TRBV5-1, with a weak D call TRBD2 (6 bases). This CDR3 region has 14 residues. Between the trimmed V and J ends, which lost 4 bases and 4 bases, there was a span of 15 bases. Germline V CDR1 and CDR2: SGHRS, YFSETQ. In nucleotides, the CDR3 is TGCGCCAGCAGCCCGCGCGGGGCGGTATACGAGCAGTACTTC. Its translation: CASSPRGAVYEQYF.